These 15 T cell receptor beta chains were sequenced from one sample in a study of cytomegalovirus exposure and HLA in healthy donors. 60 Vbeta and 13 Jbeta primers were used in PCR. Using immunoSEQ multiplex PCR, the repertoire was profiled, and TCRdb retains in-frame clones only, with some absent. The sample carries about 130,000 clones, around 85% recorded once. The sample consisted of PBMCs. These receptors were collected from a boy aged 5-17 years in good health and CMV-seronegative.

This clone was detected only once. This rearrangement joins TRBV7-9 to TRBJ2-1, with D possibly matching TRBD1 (5 bases). This CDR3 has 13 residues. Germline V gene sequence: CDR1 SEHNR, CDR2 FQNEAQ (reference sequence). V lost 4 bases, J lost 5 bases, and 9 bases lay in between. This CDR3 reads CASSSPGHNEQFF. For the CDR3, the DNA is TGTGCCAGCAGCTCCCCAGGGCACAATGAGCAGTTCTTC.

Notes on this clone: A read error may produce the germline difference seen at one junction end. This chain connects TRBV5-1 to TRBJ2-7; weak D call: TRBD2 (7 bases). Germline V CDR1 and CDR2: SGHRS, YFSETQ. The CDR3 is made up of 10 amino acids. DNA for the CDR3: TGCGCCAGCAGCTCCGAGGGGGGGCAGTTC. It yields the protein CASSSEGGQF.

V and J are TRBV21-1 and TRBJ2-3; the table's D call of TRBD2 was not tested on the DNA. TRBV21-1 is a recognized pseudogene. This CDR3 contains 11 residues. The CDR3: CAGLALDTQYF. The DNA of the CDR3 is TGTGCCGGACTAGCTTTAGATACGCAGTATTTT.

The rearrangement joins TRBV12-5 to TRBJ2-1, with 7 positions matching TRBD2. J lost 7 bases, V lost 0 bases, and 9 bases had no gene match. Germline V lookup: CDR1 LGHNT, CDR2 FRNRAP. The CDR3 contains 16 residues. The CDR3: CASGLVLSGMRNEQFF. The DNA for the CDR3 is TGTGCTAGTGGTTTGGTTCTGAGCGGGATGAGGAATGAGCAGTTCTTC. Full variable domain (rest looked up from reference TRBV12-5 and TRBJ2-1): DARVTQTPRHKVTEMGQEVTMRCQPILGHNTVFWYRQTMMQGLELLAYFRNRAPLDDSGMPKDRFSAEMPDATLATLKIQPSEPRDSAVYFCASGLVLSGMRNEQFFGPGTRLTVL.

V gene TRBV5-3 combines with J gene TRBJ2-1, with 11 bases that match TRBD2. TRBV5-3 is recorded as an ORF, its role being uncertain. The CDR3 covers 17 residues. V was pared by 4 bases and J by 9 bases, with 15 bases of the junction left unmatched. The CDR3 DNA sequence: TGTGCCAGAAGCATACCTAAAGGGACTAGCGGTTGTGGTGAGCAGTTCTTC. Amino acids: CARSIPKGTSGCGEQFF.

This rearrangement joins TRBV5-1 to TRBJ2-3, with D possibly being TRBD2 (6 bases). Germline CDR1 is SGHRS and CDR2 is YFSETQ. This CDR3 has 15 residues. The V and J ends lost 6 bases and 5 bases respectively, with 19 bases between them. CDR3 residues: CASKDRTGVEDTQYF. The CDR3 nucleotides read TGCGCCAGCAAGGACCGGACGGGAGTGGAAGATACGCAGTATTTT.

J is TRBJ2-3 and V is TRBV19; D is undetermined. V was shortened by 3 bases and J by 5 bases, with 6 bases between the two germline ends. The CDR3 runs to 12 residues. Germline V lookup: CDR1 LNHDA, CDR2 SQIVND (reference sequence). The CDR3 sequence: CASSMGRDTQYF. CDR3 in DNA: TGTGCCAGTAGTATGGGCAGAGATACGCAGTATTTT.

V is TRBV27 and J is TRBJ1-1, with 7 bases identical to TRBD1. The CDR3 runs to 15 residues. V shed 8 bases and J 3 bases; nucleotides not matched to a gene: 12. CDR1 and CDR2 (germline): MNHEY, SMNVEV (reference sequence). CDR3 coding DNA: TGTGCCAGCGGATTAACGGGACAGCCAGACACTGAAGCTTTCTTT. Its protein product is CASGLTGQPDTEAFF.

J is TRBJ2-3 and V is TRBV7-6, with D possibly matching TRBD1 (7 bases). V was cut by 1 base and J by 0 bases, with 11 bases left in between. There are 16 residues in the CDR3. Germline assignment: CDR1 SGHVS and CDR2 FNYEAQ. The CDR3 coding sequence is TGTGCCAGCAGCTTAGAGGCGGGACAGAGCACAGATACGCAGTATTTT. Its protein is CASSLEAGQSTDTQYF. The whole variable domain, filled in from reference TRBV7-6 and TRBJ2-3, reads GAGVSQSPRYKVTKRGQDVALRCDPISGHVSLYWYRQALGQGPEFLTYFNYEAQQDKSGLPNDRFSAERPEGSISTLTIQRTEQRDSAMYRCASSLEAGQSTDTQYFGPGTRLTVL.

The rearrangement joins TRBV14 to TRBJ2-2; 7 bases agree with TRBD1. Germline V lookup: CDR1 SGHDN, CDR2 FVKESK. The length of the CDR3 is 15 residues. The J segment lost 1 base and the V segment lost 4 bases, leaving 3 bases of the junction unmatched. CDR3 loop: CASSPRGRNTGELFF. CDR3 bases: TGTGCCAGCAGCCCTAGGGGGCGGAACACCGGGGAGCTGTTTTTT. The variable domain in full, with the rest retrieved from reference TRBV14 and TRBJ2-2, is EAGVTQFPSHSVIEKGQTVTLRCDPISGHDNLYWYRRVMGKEIKFLLHFVKESKQDESGMPNNRFLAERTGGTYSTLKVQPAELEDSGVYFCASSPRGRNTGELFFGEGSRLTVL.

V gene TRBV19 combines with J gene TRBJ2-7; maybe TRBD1 (5 bases). The germline V gene encodes CDR1 LNHDA and CDR2 SQIVND (reference sequence). Trimming pared 5 bases from V and 4 bases from J, leaving 12 bases between. This CDR3 is 13 amino acids long. The CDR3 here is CASSLGHLYEQYF. The CDR3 region has the DNA TGTGCCAGTAGTCTCGGACACTTATACGAGCAGTACTTC.

This clone was counted between two and nine times. The chain employs TRBV9 and TRBJ1-6; D is uncertain. V was shortened by 0 bases and J by 8 bases, with 9 bases between the two germline ends. The CDR3 is made up of 14 amino acids. Germline CDR1 SGDLS, CDR2 YYNGEE. The CDR3: CASSVGGPYSPLHF. The CDR3, as DNA: TGTGCCAGCAGCGTAGGAGGGCCCTATTCACCCCTCCACTTT.

The chain is built from TRBV2 and TRBJ1-5, with D unclear. Trimming shortened V by 4 bases and J by 0 bases, and 7 bases separated the two germline ends. Per germline, CDR1 SNHLY and CDR2 FYNNEI. There are 14 residues in the CDR3. The CDR3 sequence: CASSAGVSNQPQHF. The CDR3 DNA reads TGTGCCAGCAGTGCGGGAGTTAGCAATCAGCCCCAGCATTTT.

The chain uses TRBV6-6 and TRBJ1-4; 8 nucleotides align to TRBD1. The germline CDR1 and CDR2 sequences are MNHNY and SVGAGI (reference sequence). Trimming cost V 6 bases and J 7 bases; bases outside gene matches: 13. This CDR3 region has 16 residues. CDR3 coding DNA: TGTGCCAGCAGCCAAAAGGGTCGACAGGGGAGTGAAAAACTGTTTTTT. This codes for CASSQKGRQGSEKLFF.

V is TRBV27 and J is TRBJ2-5; TRBD2 might be the D (6 bases). The V and J ends lost 6 bases and 4 bases respectively, with 12 bases between them. The CDR3 runs to 13 residues. CDR1 is MNHEY and CDR2 is SMNVEV in the germline V gene (reference sequence). The CDR3 here is CASRGLWGETQYF. The CDR3 region has the DNA TGTGCCAGCAGGGGACTCTGGGGAGAGACCCAGTACTTC.